This T cell receptor beta chain stems from a study of cytomegalovirus exposure and HLA in healthy donors. Study-wide results and limits: A likely sequencing artifact accounted for one observed cluster of highly shared sequence variants. A later analysis by the authors found several of the most significant clusters apparently linked to common viral pathogens. TCR sequences were mostly rare, though some public TCRs occurred in many donors. Some TCR beta chains (around 160 of them) were listed as cytomegalovirus-associated.

V was trimmed by 0 bases and J by 7 bases, leaving 19 bases between them. The CDR3 is 15 amino acids. The germline V gene encodes CDR1 GTSNPN and CDR2 SVGIG (reference sequence). This clone came up once. Its antigen is not identified. PCR involved 60 Vbeta and 13 Jbeta primers. Produced via immunoSEQ multiplex PCR; TCRdb's table is partial and in-frame only. The sample yields 120,000 to 150,000 clones, around 79% seen once. The source of this sequence is a young man in good health and CMV-seronegative. Sequencing used PBMCs. The chain couples TRBV30 to TRBJ2-7; D is perhaps TRBD2 (5 bases). The CDR3 bases are TGTGCCTGGAGTGTACAAGGTCTGCCTCGAGGGGAGCAGTACTTC. It encodes CAWSVQGLPRGEQYF.